This T cell receptor (beta chain) was obtained from a study of shared clonotypes between healthy human individuals. Sequencing was performed with immunoSEQ multiplex PCR; in TCRdb, only in-frame clones are kept and a portion is missing. Of some 1.5 million clones listed, about 98% are singletons. Germline-derived CDR1 and CDR2 are DFQATT and SNEGSKA (reference sequence). The CDR3 runs to 10 residues. The V gene is TRBV20-1, the J gene TRBJ1-1, with unresolved D. The sequencing sample was made of naive CD4+ T cells sorted from blood. This sample's subset: CD45RA+ positively selected. The source is a young man in good health. The CDR3 sequence: CNRGGTEAFF. The DNA for the CDR3 is TGCAACCGAGGAGGGACTGAAGCTTTCTTT.